Below, one T cell receptor beta chain is given with its context. The V segment lost 5 bases and the J segment 8 bases; nucleotides outside the gene matches: 11. This CDR3 region has 15 residues. Germline V gene sequence: CDR1 LNHNV, CDR2 YYDKDF (reference sequence). Per the original methods: The assay estimated nucleated cells by amplifying reference gene primers. The data were produced by immunoSEQ multiplex PCR, yet TCRdb's version contains in-frame clones alone and is incomplete. The D gene and trimming were derived from the DNA, and the V and J assignments and clone size from that table. The repertoire holds roughly 200,000 clones, with more than 80% as singletons. Seattle researchers signed up patients amid active infection and tracked them longitudinally. This entry comes from a study of blood T cell repertoires in COVID-19. Study in general: The cDNA or gDNA used as material had been derived from T cells, B-cell-depleted T cells, or PBMCs.

The origin of this receptor is a woman older than 75 with COVID-19, enrolled during active disease. V is TRBV15 and J is TRBJ1-4, with TRBD1 matching 7 bases. The sequenced sample consisted of peripheral blood. CDR3 protein: CATSPRQGGVEKLFF. CDR3 nucleotide sequence: TGTGCCACCAGCCCAAGACAGGGTGGAGTCGAAAAACTGTTTTTT.